The 26 T cell receptor beta chains listed next were all sequenced from one sample in a study of T cell repertoires in cytomegalovirus infection. One entry per CDR3 protein results from TCRdb running MiXCR on the reads. Of roughly 630,000 distinct CDR3 sequences in the sample, approximately 24% were seen once. Sequencing was carried out using CD8+ T cells from PBMCs. These receptors were obtained from a human donor in good health (CMV status not recorded). Some clones in this sample may be carry-over from other donors' samples.

This clonotype was seen a handful of times. V is TRBV11-2 and J is TRBJ2-3; D may be TRBD1 or TRBD2 (5 bases each). The CDR3 totals 14 residues. Germline-derived CDR1 and CDR2 are SGHAT and FQNNGV. The V and J ends lost 5 bases and 1 base respectively, with 10 bases between them. The CDR3 loop is CASSILGGTDTQYF. The CDR3 region has the DNA TGTGCCAGCAGCATCCTGGGGGGCACAGATACGCAGTATTTT.

The CDR3 sequence: CAREDRPYGYTF. The CDR3 DNA follows: TGTGCCAGGGAGGACCGGCCCTATGGCTACACCTTC. The gene calls are TRBV7-6 and TRBJ1-2; no clear D. Per the germline V gene, CDR1 is SGHVS and CDR2 is FNYEAQ. V lost 9 bases, J lost 4 bases, and 12 bases lay in between. CDR3 length equals 12 residues.

The genes are TRBV13 and TRBJ2-1; D unclear. Trimming took off 5 bases at V and 0 bases at J, with 11 bases between the two ends. This CDR3 is 15 amino acids long. Germline CDR1 is PRHDT and CDR2 is FYEKMQ (reference sequence). Here the CDR3 DNA reads TGTGCCAGCAGCCCCTCTTCGAGCTCCTACAATGAGCAGTTCTTC. Encoded protein: CASSPSSSSYNEQFF.

This clonotype was picked up many times. The genes are TRBV7-9 and TRBJ1-1, with no clear D. This CDR3 has 14 residues. V shed 5 bases and J shed 1 base, with 11 bases lying between them. Germline V lookup: CDR1 SEHNR, CDR2 FQNEAQ (reference sequence). CDR3 bases: TGTGCCAGCAGCCCGGAGGCGCCGAACACTGAAGCTTTCTTT. Amino acids: CASSPEAPNTEAFF.

This clonotype has at least ten counts. The genes are TRBV7-8 and TRBJ2-7; D assignment may be TRBD1 or TRBD2 (5 bases each). This CDR3 contains 13 residues. V was shortened by 4 bases and J by 0 bases, with 7 bases between the two germline ends. CDR1 SGHVS and CDR2 FQNEAQ come from the germline V gene. The CDR3 reads CASSWDGSYEQYV. The CDR3 region has the DNA TGTGCCAGCAGCTGGGACGGCTCCTACGAGCAGTACGTC.

This clonotype was seen only a few times. The gene calls are TRBV2 and TRBJ1-1; tentatively, D is TRBD1 (6 bases). The length of the CDR3 is 15 residues. V lost 11 bases and J lost 3, with 22 bases in between. Germline V lookup: CDR1 SNHLY, CDR2 FYNNEI. CDR3 coding DNA: TGTGCCTCAGGGGAGTCGGAAAGGAGGCACACTGAAGCTTTCTTT. This sequence encodes CASGESERRHTEAFF.

This clonotype was counted only a few times. This chain joins TRBV15 and TRBJ2-2, with D unclear. The CDR3 sequence is 14 residues long. Germline V gives CDR1 LNHNV, CDR2 YYDKDF (reference sequence). The ends were cut back, 11 bases at V and 5 bases at J, with 18 bases in the middle. The CDR3 bases are TGTGCCGTAACGCTGCGGCCAAGGACCGGGGAGCTGTTTTTT. Residues: CAVTLRPRTGELFF. Full variable domain (remainder filled in from reference TRBV15 and TRBJ2-2): DAMVIQNPRYQVTQFGKPVTLSCSQTLNHNVMYWYQQKSSQAPKLLFHYYDKDFNNEADTPDNFQSRRPNTSFCFLDIRSPGLGDTAMYLCAVTLRPRTGELFFGEGSRLTVL.

V usage is TRBV7-9 and J usage is TRBJ1-2; no firm D call. CDR3 length: 15 amino acids. Germline assignment: CDR1 SEHNR and CDR2 FQNEAQ (reference sequence). The V end was cut by 1 base, the J end by 6 bases, with 15 bases between. The CDR3 reads CASSLVGRELNGYTF. The CDR3 nucleotides read TGTGCCAGCAGCTTAGTAGGGAGAGAACTAAATGGCTACACCTTC.

In this sample, this clonotype turned up a few times. The rearrangement uses TRBV4-3 and TRBJ1-3; D gene unclear. The CDR3 has 14 amino acids. Looked up from germline, CDR1 is LGHNA and CDR2 is YSLEER. Trimming shortened V by 1 base and J by 0 bases, and 4 bases separated the two germline ends. The CDR3 coding sequence is TGCGCCAGCAGCCAAGTTCTCTCTGGAAACACCATATATTTT. As protein: CASSQVLSGNTIYF.

This clonotype has only a few counts. The rearrangement uses TRBV9 and TRBJ1-2; the match to TRBD1 covers 9 bases. This CDR3 contains 15 residues. V was clipped by 2 bases and J by 6 bases; unmatched bases: 8. Germline lookup yields CDR1 SGDLS and CDR2 YYNGEE. In DNA, the CDR3 is TGTGCCAGCAGCGTTGGGACAGGGAAATTGGATGGCTACACCTTC. It encodes CASSVGTGKLDGYTF.

This clonotype was detected many times. The chain joins TRBV12-3 or TRBV12-4 to TRBJ2-3; TRBD2 matches at 9 bases. There are 19 residues in the CDR3. J was trimmed by 0 bases and V by 5 bases; bases with no gene match: 15. The CDR3 DNA reads as TGTGCCAGCAGTCCCCCCAGGCGGGGGGGAGCCTCTAGCACAGATACGCAGTATTTT. This codes for CASSPPRRGGASSTDTQYF.

Ten or more counts support this clonotype. The rearrangement uses TRBV7-2 and TRBJ2-7; tentatively, D is TRBD1 or TRBD2 (6 bases each). The CDR3 runs 13 residues. Trimming stripped 5 bases from V and 6 bases from J, with 14 bases between. The germline V gene encodes CDR1 SGHTA and CDR2 FQGNSA. This chain's CDR3 is CASSPLGGLEQYV. The DNA of the CDR3 is TGTGCCAGCAGCCCCTTAGGGGGGCTCGAGCAGTACGTC.

Turning to this clonotype: With a much larger clone just one base away, this may be a read error. The chain carries TRBV6-6 and TRBJ2-3; TRBD1 aligns across 8 bases. With V trimmed by 7 bases and J by 0 bases, 3 bases remained unmatched. The length of the CDR3 is 14 residues. Germline CDR1 and CDR2: MNHNY and SVGAGI (reference sequence). The CDR3 loop is CASIWTGSTDTQYF. CDR3 DNA sequence: TGTGCCAGCATTTGGACAGGGAGCACAGATACGCAGTATTTT.

This clonotype was recorded many times. This chain links TRBV28 with TRBJ2-3, with D hard to call. The CDR3 loop spans 16 amino acids. V gave up 4 bases and J gave up 1 base, with 15 bases separating them. Germline V gene data show CDR1 as MDHEN and CDR2 as SYDVKM. The CDR3 DNA is TGTGCCAGCAGTTCACAGACTTTTTTCGGCACAGATACGCAGTATTTT. Translating gives CASSSQTFFGTDTQYF.

This clonotype was observed at least ten times. The gene calls are TRBV7-8 and TRBJ1-2, with D tentatively TRBD1 (5 bases). CDR1 and CDR2 from the germline V gene are SGHVS and FQNEAQ. Between the trimmed V and J ends, which lost 4 bases and 8 bases, there was a span of 14 bases. The CDR3 has 13 residues. The CDR3 bases are TGTGCCAGCAGCTACGGCAGGGTGTCGGGCTACACCTTC. It specifies CASSYGRVSGYTF. The full variable domain, in which reference TRBV7-8 and TRBJ1-2 provide the parts outside the CDR3, is GAGVSQSPRYKVAKRGQDVALRCDPISGHVSLFWYQQALGQGPEFLTYFQNEAQLDKSGLPSDRFFAERPEGSVSTLKIQRTQQEDSAVYLCASSYGRVSGYTFGSGTRLTVV.

In this sample, this clonotype turned up many times. The chain recombines TRBV7-6 with TRBJ2-5; D is unresolved. The CDR3 extends over 16 amino acids. V dropped 2 bases and J dropped 7 bases, with 20 bases sitting between them. Germline CDR1 SGHVS, CDR2 FNYEAQ. The DNA of the CDR3 is TGTGCCAGCAGCTTATTGCCGGATTTCGTTACTCCGACCCAGTACTTC. As protein: CASSLLPDFVTPTQYF.

On this clonotype itself: A much larger clone differs by one base, so this may be a read error. The CDR3 sequence is CASSPQPTGLTDMQYF. CDR3 sequence (DNA): TGTGCCAGCAGCCCACAACCGACAGGGCTAACAGATATGCAGTATTTT. The chain has TRBV7-6 and TRBJ2-3, with 7 bases lining up with TRBD1. CDR3 length: 16 amino acids. Germline V gene data show CDR1 as SGHVS and CDR2 as FNYEAQ.

This clonotype has just a few counts. The chain recombines TRBV28 with TRBJ2-1, with 14 bases aligning to TRBD2. The length of the CDR3 is 16 residues. The germline V gene encodes CDR1 MDHEN and CDR2 SYDVKM. After removal of 5 bases from V and 14 bases from J, the junction contained 14 bases not matched to a gene. The CDR3 is CASSPPGTSGGVGEFF. The CDR3 nucleotides read TGTGCCAGCAGTCCACCGGGGACTAGCGGGGGAGTGGGGGAGTTCTTC.

The gene calls are TRBV20-1 and TRBJ2-7; maybe TRBD2 (5 bases). The CDR3 runs to 15 residues. Germline V CDR1 and CDR2: DFQATT, SNEGSKA (reference sequence). Trimming removed 0 bases at V and 3 bases at J, with 15 bases between. CDR3 sequence reads: CSARDNRGTLYEQYF. In nucleotides, the CDR3 is TGCAGTGCTAGAGATAACCGGGGTACTCTCTACGAGCAGTACTTC.

This clonotype appeared a few times. This sequence joins TRBV14 and TRBJ2-3, with TRBD1 matching 9 bases. J was trimmed by 4 bases and V by 0 bases; bases with no gene match: 5. Germline-derived CDR1 and CDR2 are SGHDN and FVKESK. The CDR3 runs to 16 residues. The CDR3: CASSQERTGVADTQYF. The CDR3 nucleotides read TGTGCCAGCAGCCAAGAACGGACAGGGGTCGCAGATACGCAGTATTTT.

This clonotype came up many times. V gene TRBV7-2 combines with J gene TRBJ2-1, with 7 nucleotides matching TRBD2. Per germline, CDR1 SGHTA and CDR2 FQGNSA. The CDR3 covers 17 residues. V lost 5 bases and J lost 8; bases outside the gene matches: 18. The DNA of the CDR3 is TGTGCCAGCAGCCGCCTAGGGTGGGGGGGTCGGAGCGATGAGCAGTTCTTC. Protein product: CASSRLGWGGRSDEQFF.

This clonotype has a handful of counts. CDR3 sequence (DNA): TGTGCCAGCAGCTCCAGGGTCATGAACACTGAAGCTTTCTTT. It is translated as CASSSRVMNTEAFF. The chain joins TRBV7-9 to TRBJ1-1, with D possibly matching TRBD1 (5 bases). The germline V and J ends were trimmed by 4 bases and 0 bases, with 9 bases remaining between them. The CDR3 loop spans 14 amino acids. Germline V CDR1 and CDR2: SEHNR, FQNEAQ (reference sequence).

This clonotype has a single count. One base away lies a much larger clone, so this may be a sequencing read error. The rearrangement links TRBV7-8 to TRBJ1-1, with a weak D call TRBD1 (5 bases). CDR1 SGHVS and CDR2 FQNEAQ come from the germline V gene. The CDR3 length is 14 residues. CDR3 nucleotide sequence: TGTGCCAGCGGCTTAGCGGGGGAGAACACTGAAGCTTTCTTT. It yields the protein CASGLAGENTEAFF.

In DNA form, the CDR3 reads TGTGCCAGCAGCCAAGTTAAGGGTTGGAATGAGCAGTTCTTC. It codes for CASSQVKGWNEQFF. The chain carries TRBV14 and TRBJ2-1; D is undetermined. Looked up from germline, CDR1 is SGHDN and CDR2 is FVKESK. V dropped 1 base and J dropped 7 bases, with 11 bases sitting between them. This CDR3 is 14 amino acids long.

This clonotype appeared a few times. V and J are TRBV6-5 and TRBJ2-1, with D possibly being TRBD2 (5 bases). The CDR3 sequence is 14 residues long. Germline CDR1 and CDR2: MNHEY and SVGAGI. V lost 5 bases to trimming and J lost 1 base, with 9 bases between them. CDR3 in amino acids: CASSTGISYNEQFF. CDR3 DNA sequence: TGTGCCAGCAGTACCGGGATTTCCTACAATGAGCAGTTCTTC.

This clonotype was found many times. The chain carries TRBV7-9 and TRBJ2-6; the D is unclear. With 5 bases removed from V and 1 base from J, the gap between germline ends came to 9 bases. This CDR3 comprises 15 residues. Germline-derived CDR1 and CDR2 are SEHNR and FQNEAQ (reference sequence). The CDR3 coding sequence is TGTGCCAGCAGCCCCCCAGGTTCTGGGGCCAACGTCCTGACTTTC. Protein: CASSPPGSGANVLTF.